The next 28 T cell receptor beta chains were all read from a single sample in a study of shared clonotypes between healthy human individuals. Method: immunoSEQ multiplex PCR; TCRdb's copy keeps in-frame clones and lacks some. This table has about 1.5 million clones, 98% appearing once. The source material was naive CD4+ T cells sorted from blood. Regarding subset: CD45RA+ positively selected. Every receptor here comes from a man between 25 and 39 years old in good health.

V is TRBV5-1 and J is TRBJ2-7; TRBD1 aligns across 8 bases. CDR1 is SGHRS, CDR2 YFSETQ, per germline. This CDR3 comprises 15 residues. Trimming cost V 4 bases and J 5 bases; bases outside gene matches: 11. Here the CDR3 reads CASSPTEDRVHEQYF. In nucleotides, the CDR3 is TGCGCCAGCAGCCCGACAGAGGACAGGGTACACGAGCAGTACTTC.

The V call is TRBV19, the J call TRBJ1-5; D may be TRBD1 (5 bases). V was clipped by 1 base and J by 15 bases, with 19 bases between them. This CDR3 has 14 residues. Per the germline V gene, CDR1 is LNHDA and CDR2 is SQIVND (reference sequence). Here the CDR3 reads CASSIAIGQGSWHF. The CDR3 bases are TGTGCCAGTAGTATAGCAATCGGGCAGGGAAGTTGGCATTTT.

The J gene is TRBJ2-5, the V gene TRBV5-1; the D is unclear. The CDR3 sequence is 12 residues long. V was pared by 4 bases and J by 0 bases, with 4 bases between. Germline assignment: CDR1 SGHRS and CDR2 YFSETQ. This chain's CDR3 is CASSDNQETQYF. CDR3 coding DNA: TGCGCCAGCAGCGACAACCAAGAGACCCAGTACTTC.

CDR3 residues: CASSTVAGGGEQYF. In DNA form, the CDR3 reads TGTGCCAGCAGCACCGTAGCGGGAGGGGGCGAGCAGTACTTC. The chain has TRBV9 and TRBJ2-7; 11 positions agree with TRBD2. With 4 bases clipped from V and 6 bases from J, the junction kept 6 bases outside the gene matches. Germline CDR1 and CDR2: SGDLS and YYNGEE. The CDR3 consists of 14 residues.

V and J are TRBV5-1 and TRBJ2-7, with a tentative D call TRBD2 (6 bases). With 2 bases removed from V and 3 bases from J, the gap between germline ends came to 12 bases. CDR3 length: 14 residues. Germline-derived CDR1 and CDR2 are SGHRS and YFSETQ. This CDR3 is CASSLGGTIYEQYF. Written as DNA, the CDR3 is TGCGCCAGCAGCTTAGGCGGGACCATCTACGAGCAGTACTTC.

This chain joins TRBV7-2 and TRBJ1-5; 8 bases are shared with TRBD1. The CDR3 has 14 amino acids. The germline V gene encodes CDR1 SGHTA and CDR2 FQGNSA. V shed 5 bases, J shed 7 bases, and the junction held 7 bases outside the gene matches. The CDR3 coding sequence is TGTGCCAGCAGCAAGAACAGGGGGTTGCAGCCCCAGCATTTT. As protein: CASSKNRGLQPQHF.

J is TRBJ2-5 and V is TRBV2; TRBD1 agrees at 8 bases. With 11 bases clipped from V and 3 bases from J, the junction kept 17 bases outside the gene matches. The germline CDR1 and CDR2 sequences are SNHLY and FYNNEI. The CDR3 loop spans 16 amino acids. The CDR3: CAGTAGQGAMKETQYF. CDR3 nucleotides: TGTGCCGGAACGGCCGGACAGGGCGCCATGAAAGAGACCCAGTACTTC.

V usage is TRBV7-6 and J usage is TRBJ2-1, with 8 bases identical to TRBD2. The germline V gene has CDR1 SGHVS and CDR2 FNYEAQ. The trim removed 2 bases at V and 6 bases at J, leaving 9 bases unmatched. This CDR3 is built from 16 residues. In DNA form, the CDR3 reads TGTGCCAGCAGCTTACCGGGACTAGGATCCGGCAATGAGCAGTTCTTC. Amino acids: CASSLPGLGSGNEQFF.

The DNA of the CDR3 is TGTGCCAGCAGCTTAGCGGTTGGGCGGGACGGGGAGCTGTTTTTT. As protein: CASSLAVGRDGELFF. This chain joins TRBV11-3 and TRBJ2-2, with a tentative D call TRBD2 (6 bases). The germline V and J ends were trimmed by 1 base and 7 bases, with 13 bases remaining between them. CDR1 SGHNT and CDR2 YENEEA come from the germline V gene. The CDR3 runs 15 residues.

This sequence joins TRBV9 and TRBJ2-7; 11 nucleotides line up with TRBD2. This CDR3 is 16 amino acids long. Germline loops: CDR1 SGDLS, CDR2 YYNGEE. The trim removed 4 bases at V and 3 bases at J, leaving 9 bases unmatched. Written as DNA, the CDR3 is TGTGCCAGCAGCCCGGACCCCGGGACTAGCGGCTACGAGCAGTACTTC. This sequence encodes CASSPDPGTSGYEQYF. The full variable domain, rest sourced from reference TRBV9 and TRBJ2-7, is DSGVTQTPKHLITATGQRVTLRCSPRSGDLSVYWYQQSLDQGLQFLIQYYNGEERAKGNILERFSAQQFPDLHSELNLSSLELGDSALYFCASSPDPGTSGYEQYFGPGTRLTVT.

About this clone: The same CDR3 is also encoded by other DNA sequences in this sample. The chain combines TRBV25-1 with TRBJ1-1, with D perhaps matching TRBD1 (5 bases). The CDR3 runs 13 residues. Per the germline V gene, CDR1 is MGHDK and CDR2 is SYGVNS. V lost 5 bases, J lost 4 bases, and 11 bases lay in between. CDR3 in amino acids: CASSLGGGTEAFF. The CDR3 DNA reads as TGTGCCAGCAGTTTGGGTGGGGGCACTGAAGCTTTCTTT.

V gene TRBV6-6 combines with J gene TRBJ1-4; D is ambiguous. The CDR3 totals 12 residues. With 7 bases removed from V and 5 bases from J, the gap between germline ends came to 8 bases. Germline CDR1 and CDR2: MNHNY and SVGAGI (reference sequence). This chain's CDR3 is CASNAANEKLFF. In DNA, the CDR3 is TGTGCCAGCAACGCAGCCAATGAAAAACTGTTTTTT.

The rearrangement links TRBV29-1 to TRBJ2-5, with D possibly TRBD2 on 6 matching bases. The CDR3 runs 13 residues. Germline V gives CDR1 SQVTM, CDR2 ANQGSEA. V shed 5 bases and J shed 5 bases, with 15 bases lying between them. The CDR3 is CSVRLVLRETQYF. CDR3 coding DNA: TGCAGCGTTAGACTAGTACTCCGGGAGACCCAGTACTTC.

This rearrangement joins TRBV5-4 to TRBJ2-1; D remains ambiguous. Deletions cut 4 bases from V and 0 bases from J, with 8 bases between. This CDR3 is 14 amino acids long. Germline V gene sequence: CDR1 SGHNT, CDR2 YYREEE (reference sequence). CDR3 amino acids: CASSISASYNEQFF. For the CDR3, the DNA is TGTGCCAGCAGCATAAGCGCCTCCTACAATGAGCAGTTCTTC.

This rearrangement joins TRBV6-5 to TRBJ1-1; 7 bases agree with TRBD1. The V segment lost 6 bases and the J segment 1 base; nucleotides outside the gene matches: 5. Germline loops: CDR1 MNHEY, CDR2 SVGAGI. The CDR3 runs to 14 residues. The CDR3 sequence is CASRLNRGNTEAFF. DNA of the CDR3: TGTGCCAGCAGATTGAACAGGGGGAACACTGAAGCTTTCTTT.

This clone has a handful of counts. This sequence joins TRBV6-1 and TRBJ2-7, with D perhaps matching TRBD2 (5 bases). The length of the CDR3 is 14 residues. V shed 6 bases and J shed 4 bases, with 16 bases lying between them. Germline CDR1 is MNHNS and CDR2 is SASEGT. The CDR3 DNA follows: TGTGCCAGCAGCCCGGGAATCATCGAGTACGAGCAGTACTTC. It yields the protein CASSPGIIEYEQYF.

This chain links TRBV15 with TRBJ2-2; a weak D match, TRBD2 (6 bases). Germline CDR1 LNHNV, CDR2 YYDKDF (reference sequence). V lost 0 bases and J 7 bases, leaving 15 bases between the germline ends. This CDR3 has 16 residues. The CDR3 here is CATSRDPFDGGGELFF. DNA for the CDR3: TGTGCCACCAGCAGAGATCCATTTGACGGGGGCGGGGAGCTGTTTTTT.

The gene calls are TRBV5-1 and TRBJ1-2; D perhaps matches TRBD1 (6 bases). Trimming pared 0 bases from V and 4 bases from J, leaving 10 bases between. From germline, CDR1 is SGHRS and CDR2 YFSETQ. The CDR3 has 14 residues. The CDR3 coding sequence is TGCGCCAGCAGCTTGGCAGGGGTAATCTATGGCTACACCTTC. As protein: CASSLAGVIYGYTF.

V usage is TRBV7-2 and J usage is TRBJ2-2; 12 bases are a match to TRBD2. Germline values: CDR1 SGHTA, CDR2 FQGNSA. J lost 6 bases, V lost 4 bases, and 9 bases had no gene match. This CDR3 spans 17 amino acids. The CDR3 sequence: CASSSGPTSGRPGELFF. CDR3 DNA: TGTGCCAGCAGCTCCGGACCGACTAGCGGGAGACCCGGGGAGCTGTTTTTT.

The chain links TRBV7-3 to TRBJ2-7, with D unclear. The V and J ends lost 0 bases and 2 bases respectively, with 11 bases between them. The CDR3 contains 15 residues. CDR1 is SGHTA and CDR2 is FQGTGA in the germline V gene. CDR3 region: CASSLTNALTYEQYF. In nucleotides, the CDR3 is TGTGCCAGCAGCTTAACTAATGCGCTCACCTACGAGCAGTACTTC.

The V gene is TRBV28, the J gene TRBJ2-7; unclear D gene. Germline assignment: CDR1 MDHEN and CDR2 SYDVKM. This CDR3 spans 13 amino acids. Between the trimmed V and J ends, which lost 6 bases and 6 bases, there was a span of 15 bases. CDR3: CASSPLESGEQYF. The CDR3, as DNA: TGTGCCAGCAGCCCCCTTGAGTCCGGCGAGCAGTACTTC.

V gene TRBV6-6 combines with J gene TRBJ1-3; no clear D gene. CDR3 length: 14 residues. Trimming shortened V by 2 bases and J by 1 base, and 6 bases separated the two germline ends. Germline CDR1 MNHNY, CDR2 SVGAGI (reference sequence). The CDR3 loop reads CASSYGRSGNTIYF. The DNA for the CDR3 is TGTGCCAGCAGTTACGGTCGATCTGGAAACACCATATATTTT.

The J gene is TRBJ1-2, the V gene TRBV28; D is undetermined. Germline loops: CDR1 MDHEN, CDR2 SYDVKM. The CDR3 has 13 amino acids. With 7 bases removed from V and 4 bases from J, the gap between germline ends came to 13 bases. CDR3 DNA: TGTGCCAGCATTCCGGGGTCGGGCTATGGCTACACCTTC. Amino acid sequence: CASIPGSGYGYTF.

The CDR3 region has the DNA TGTGCCAGCAAAGAACAGGGGCGAAACACCGGGGAGCTGTTTTTT. Translated: CASKEQGRNTGELFF. The V and J genes are TRBV28 and TRBJ2-2; 7 bases line up with TRBD1. CDR1 is MDHEN, CDR2 SYDVKM, per germline. This CDR3 is 15 amino acids long. The V gene end was trimmed by 7 bases and the J gene end by 2 bases; junction bases not matched to a gene: 7.

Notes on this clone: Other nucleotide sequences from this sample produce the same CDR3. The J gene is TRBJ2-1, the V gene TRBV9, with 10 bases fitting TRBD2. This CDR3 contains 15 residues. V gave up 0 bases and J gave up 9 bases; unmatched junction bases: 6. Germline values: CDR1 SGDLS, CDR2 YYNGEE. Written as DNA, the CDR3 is TGTGCCAGCAGCGTAGGTCTAGCGGGAGTAGGTGAGCAGTTCTTC. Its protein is CASSVGLAGVGEQFF.

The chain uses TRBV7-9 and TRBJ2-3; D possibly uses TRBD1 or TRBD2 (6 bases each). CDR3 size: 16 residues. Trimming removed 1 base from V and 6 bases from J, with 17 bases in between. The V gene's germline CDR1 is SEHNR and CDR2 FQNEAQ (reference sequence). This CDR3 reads CASSLGRGTNADTQYF. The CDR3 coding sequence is TGTGCCAGCAGCTTAGGGAGGGGGACAAATGCGGATACGCAGTATTTT.

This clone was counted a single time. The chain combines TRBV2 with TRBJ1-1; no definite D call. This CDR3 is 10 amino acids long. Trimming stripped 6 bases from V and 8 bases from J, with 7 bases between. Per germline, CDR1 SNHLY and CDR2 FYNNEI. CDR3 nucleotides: TGTGCCAGCAGCCAGGACGAAGCTTTCTTT. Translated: CASSQDEAFF.

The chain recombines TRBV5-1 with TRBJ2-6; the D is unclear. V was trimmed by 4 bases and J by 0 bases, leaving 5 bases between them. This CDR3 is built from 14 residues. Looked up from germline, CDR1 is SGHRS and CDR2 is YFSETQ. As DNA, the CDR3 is TGCGCCAGCAGCGGGCTCTCTGGGGCCAACGTCCTGACTTTC. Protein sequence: CASSGLSGANVLTF.